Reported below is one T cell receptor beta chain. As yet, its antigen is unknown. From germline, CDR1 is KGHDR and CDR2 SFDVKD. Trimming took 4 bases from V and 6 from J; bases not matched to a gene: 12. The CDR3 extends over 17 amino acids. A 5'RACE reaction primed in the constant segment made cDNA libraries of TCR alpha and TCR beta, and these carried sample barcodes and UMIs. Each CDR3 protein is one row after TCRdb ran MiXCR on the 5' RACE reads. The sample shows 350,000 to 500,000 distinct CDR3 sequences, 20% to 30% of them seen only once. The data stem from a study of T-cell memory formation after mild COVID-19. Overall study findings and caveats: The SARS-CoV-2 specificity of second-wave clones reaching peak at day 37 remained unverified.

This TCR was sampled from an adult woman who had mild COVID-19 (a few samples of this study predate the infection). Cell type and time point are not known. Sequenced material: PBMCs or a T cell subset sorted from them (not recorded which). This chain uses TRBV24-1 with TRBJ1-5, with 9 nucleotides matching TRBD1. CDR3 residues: CATSDSSWTGVGQPQHF. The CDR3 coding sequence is TGTGCCACCAGTGACTCAAGTTGGACAGGGGTTGGTCAGCCCCAGCATTTT.